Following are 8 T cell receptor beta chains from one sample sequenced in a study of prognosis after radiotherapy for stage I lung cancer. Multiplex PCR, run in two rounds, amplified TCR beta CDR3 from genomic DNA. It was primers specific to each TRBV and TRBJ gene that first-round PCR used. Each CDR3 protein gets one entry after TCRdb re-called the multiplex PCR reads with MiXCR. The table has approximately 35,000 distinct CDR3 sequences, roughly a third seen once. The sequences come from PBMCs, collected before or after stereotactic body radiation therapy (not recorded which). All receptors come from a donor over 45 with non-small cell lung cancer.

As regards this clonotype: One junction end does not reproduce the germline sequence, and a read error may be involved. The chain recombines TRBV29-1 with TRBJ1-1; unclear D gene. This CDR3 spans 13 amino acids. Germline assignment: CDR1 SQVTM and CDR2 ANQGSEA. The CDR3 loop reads CSVAPGCYPEAFF. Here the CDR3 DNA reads TGCAGCGTTGCCCCCGGGTGCTACCCTGAAGCTTTCTTC.

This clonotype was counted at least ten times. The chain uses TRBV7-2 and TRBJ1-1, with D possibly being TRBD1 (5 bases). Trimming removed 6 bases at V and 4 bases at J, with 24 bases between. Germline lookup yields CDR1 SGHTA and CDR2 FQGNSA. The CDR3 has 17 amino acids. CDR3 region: CASRFGGGSGMSTEAFF. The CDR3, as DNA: TGTGCCAGCAGGTTTGGGGGGGGTTCGGGTATGAGCACTGAAGCTTTCTTT.

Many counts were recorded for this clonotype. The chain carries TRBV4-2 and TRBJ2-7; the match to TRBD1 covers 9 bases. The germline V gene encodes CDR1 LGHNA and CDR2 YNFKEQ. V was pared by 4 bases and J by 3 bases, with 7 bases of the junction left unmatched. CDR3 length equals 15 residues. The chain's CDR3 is CASSPQPGQGYEQYF. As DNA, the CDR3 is TGTGCCAGCAGCCCGCAGCCGGGACAGGGCTACGAGCAGTACTTC.

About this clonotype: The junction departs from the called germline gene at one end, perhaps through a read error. In DNA form, the CDR3 reads TGTTCCATCGGGGAGATGGGTGGAGTCTACGAGCAGTACTTC. It encodes CSIGEMGGVYEQYF. The chain joins TRBV10-3 to TRBJ2-7, with D perhaps matching TRBD2 (5 bases). Per germline, CDR1 ENHRY and CDR2 SYGVKD. The CDR3 length is 14 residues.

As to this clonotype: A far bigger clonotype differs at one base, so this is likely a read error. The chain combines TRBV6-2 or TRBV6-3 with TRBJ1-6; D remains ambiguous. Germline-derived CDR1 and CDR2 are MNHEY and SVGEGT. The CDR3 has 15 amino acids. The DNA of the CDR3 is TGTGCCAGCAGTGAATTTGCGGCAAACAATTTACCCCTCCACTTT. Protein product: CASSEFAANNLPLHF.

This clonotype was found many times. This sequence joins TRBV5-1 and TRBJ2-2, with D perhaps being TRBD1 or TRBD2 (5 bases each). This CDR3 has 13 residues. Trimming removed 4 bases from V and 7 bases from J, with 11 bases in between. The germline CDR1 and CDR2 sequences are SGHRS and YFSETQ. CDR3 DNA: TGCGCCAGCAGCGGGACGGCTGACGGGGAGCTGTTTTTT. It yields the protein CASSGTADGELFF.

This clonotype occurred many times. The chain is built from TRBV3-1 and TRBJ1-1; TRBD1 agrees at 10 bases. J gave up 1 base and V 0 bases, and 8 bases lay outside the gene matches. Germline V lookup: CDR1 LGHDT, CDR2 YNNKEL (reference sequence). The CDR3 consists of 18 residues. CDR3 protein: CASSQDLFRTGGNTEAFF. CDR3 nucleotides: TGTGCCAGCAGCCAAGACCTTTTTAGGACAGGGGGGAACACTGAAGCTTTCTTT.

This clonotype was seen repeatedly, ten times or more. CDR3 in amino acids: CASSFRDGGGYTF. The CDR3 DNA follows: TGCGCCAGCAGCTTCAGGGACGGGGGAGGCTACACCTTC. The chain has TRBV5-1 and TRBJ1-2; a possible D gene is TRBD1 (5 bases). Looked up from germline, CDR1 is SGHRS and CDR2 is YFSETQ. Trimming removed 2 bases at V and 8 bases at J, with 13 bases between. This CDR3 region has 13 residues. The full variable domain, rest sourced from reference TRBV5-1 and TRBJ1-2, is KAGVTQTPRYLIKTRGQQVTLSCSPISGHRSVSWYQQTPGQGLQFLFEYFSETQRNKGNFPGRFSGRQFSNSRSEMNVSTLELGDSALYLCASSFRDGGGYTFGSGTRLTVV.